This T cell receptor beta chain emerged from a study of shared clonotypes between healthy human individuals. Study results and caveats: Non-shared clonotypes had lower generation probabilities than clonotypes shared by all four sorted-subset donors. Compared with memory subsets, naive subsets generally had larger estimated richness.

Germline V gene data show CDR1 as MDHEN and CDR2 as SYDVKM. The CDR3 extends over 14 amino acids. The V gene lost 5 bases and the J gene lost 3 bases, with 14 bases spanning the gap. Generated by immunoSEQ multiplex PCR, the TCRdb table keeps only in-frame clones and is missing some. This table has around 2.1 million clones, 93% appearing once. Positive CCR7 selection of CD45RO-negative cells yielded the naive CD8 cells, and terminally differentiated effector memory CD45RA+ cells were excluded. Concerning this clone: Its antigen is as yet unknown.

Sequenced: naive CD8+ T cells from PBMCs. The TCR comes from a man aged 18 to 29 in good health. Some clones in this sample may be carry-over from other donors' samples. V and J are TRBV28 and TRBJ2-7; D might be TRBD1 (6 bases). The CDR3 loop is CASSPSGTSYEQYF. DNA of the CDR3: TGTGCCAGCAGTCCTTCCGGGACAAGCTACGAGCAGTACTTC.